Given below is one TCR beta chain in context. Its antigen is unidentified. Terminally differentiated effector memory CD45RA+ cells were left out of the naive CD8 fraction, which was CD45RO-negative and positively selected for CCR7. This sample was included in a study of shared clonotypes between healthy human individuals. Study at large: Per donor, CD8 memory used one plate, CD8 naive used two, CD4 memory used three and CD4 naive used three. Study-level points and caveats: Relative to memory subsets, naive subsets generally showed larger estimated richness.

Germline V gene sequence: CDR1 MDHEN, CDR2 SYDVKM. The CDR3 extends over 13 amino acids. Trimming stripped 3 bases from V and 5 bases from J, with 10 bases between. The protocol was immunoSEQ multiplex PCR, while the TCRdb copy is restricted to in-frame clones and leaves out a portion. The sample carries about 2.2 million clones, 85% to 95% recorded once. The sample consisted of naive CD8+ T cells from PBMCs. V is TRBV28 and J is TRBJ1-2; unclear D gene. The receptor was derived from a man younger than 30 in good health. Some clones in this sample may be carry-over from other donors' samples. CDR3 DNA: TGTGCCAGCAGTTTTCGCGGTTCTTATGGCTACACCTTC. It specifies CASSFRGSYGYTF.